This entry lists 17 T cell receptor beta chains sequenced from one sample in a study of CD8+ T cells in alopecia areata. The sequencing template was cDNA reverse transcribed from extracted RNA. The assay was immunoSEQ multiplex PCR, and TCRdb's table has in-frame clones only and misses some. The sample includes 150,000 to 200,000 clones, under 80% of them seen just once. Treatment given: oral pan-JAK inhibitor, 5-10 mg twice daily. The sample was CD4+ T cells sorted from blood, taken around week 47, from a patient treated with tofacitinib. The receptors were gathered from a human donor with alopecia areata.

This clone was seen only a few times. The V call is TRBV10-3, the J call TRBJ2-3; 10 bases agree with TRBD2. The CDR3 sequence is 12 residues long. V trimming: 10 bases; J trimming: 5 bases; junction bases outside the gene matches: 3. CDR1 and CDR2 (germline): ENHRY, SYGVKD. CDR3: CATRTSGDTQYF. Here the CDR3 DNA reads TGTGCCACCCGGACTAGCGGAGATACGCAGTATTTT.

This rearrangement joins TRBV7-2 to TRBJ2-7; D may be TRBD2 (5 bases). From germline, CDR1 is SGHTA and CDR2 FQGNSA. This CDR3 contains 15 residues. Deletions cut 1 base from V and 2 bases from J, with 12 bases between. The CDR3 protein is CASSLETRAAYEQYF. Written as DNA, the CDR3 is TGTGCCAGCAGCTTAGAAACTAGAGCCGCCTACGAGCAGTACTTC.

The genes are TRBV29-1 and TRBJ2-1; 9 nucleotides align to TRBD1. This CDR3 has 14 residues. Germline CDR1 and CDR2: SQVTM and ANQGSEA. V was pared by 4 bases and J by 9 bases, with 10 bases of the junction left unmatched. The CDR3 protein is CSVAWDRVLGEQFF. The CDR3 nucleotides are TGCAGCGTTGCGTGGGACAGGGTTTTAGGTGAGCAGTTCTTC.

The CDR3 DNA reads TGTGCCAGCAGCTTCTTCTCCCGGGAAGAGACCCAGTACTTC. Amino acid sequence: CASSFFSREETQYF. The chain carries TRBV5-6 and TRBJ2-5; D unclear. Trimming took 2 bases from V and 3 from J, leaving 11 bases between them. Germline V gene data show CDR1 as SGHDT and CDR2 as YYEEEE. CDR3 length: 14 residues.

The chain is built from TRBV5-6 and TRBJ2-5, with 12 bases matching TRBD2. The CDR3 contains 16 residues. Germline CDR1 is SGHDT and CDR2 is YYEEEE. Germline trimming cut 4 bases from V and 5 bases from J; bases unmatched to any gene: 9. The CDR3 nucleotides read TGTGCCAGCAGCGCCTCACTAGCGGGGGGCGGGGAGACCCAGTACTTC. Translation gives CASSASLAGGGETQYF. The full variable domain, in which reference TRBV5-6 and TRBJ2-5 provide the parts outside the CDR3, is DAGVTQSPTHLIKTRGQQVTLRCSPKSGHDTVSWYQQALGQGPQFIFQYYEEEERQRGNFPDRFSGHQFPNYSSELNVNALLLGDSALYLCASSASLAGGGETQYFGPGTRLLVL.

The V and J genes are TRBV29-1 and TRBJ1-4; D gene uncertain. The CDR3 is made up of 12 amino acids. Germline CDR1 SQVTM, CDR2 ANQGSEA. V was shortened by 7 bases and J by 8 bases, with 14 bases between the two germline ends. The CDR3 DNA sequence: TGCAGCGCCGGACTGATCGCGGAAAAACTGTTTTTT. Its translation is CSAGLIAEKLFF.

This rearrangement joins TRBV6-5 to TRBJ2-3; D ambiguous. The CDR3 consists of 14 residues. The V gene lost 4 bases and the J gene lost 2 bases, with 10 bases spanning the gap. The germline V gene has CDR1 MNHEY and CDR2 SVGAGI. The CDR3 loop reads CASSSPRITDTQYF. In DNA, the CDR3 is TGTGCCAGCAGTTCGCCCAGGATCACAGATACGCAGTATTTT.

CDR3 loop: CSVLGTEHRYSNQPQHF. CDR3 bases: TGCAGCGTTCTAGGGACAGAGCATCGTTATAGCAATCAGCCCCAGCATTTT. The genes are TRBV29-1 and TRBJ1-5, with 7 bases identical to TRBD1. The CDR3 has 17 amino acids. V lost 5 bases to trimming and J lost 0 bases; unmatched junction nucleotides: 13. Germline V gives CDR1 SQVTM, CDR2 ANQGSEA.

V and J are TRBV5-1 and TRBJ1-3; D is uncertain. Trimming stripped 5 bases from V and 0 bases from J, with 9 bases between. Germline V CDR1 and CDR2: SGHRS, YFSETQ. This CDR3 comprises 14 residues. CDR3 sequence (DNA): TGCGCCAGCAGGCCGGCTAGCTCTGGAAACACCATATATTTT. This translates into CASRPASSGNTIYF.

This clone was observed a handful of times. This rearrangement joins TRBV6-1 to TRBJ1-2; the D is unclear. CDR1 and CDR2 (germline): MNHNS, SASEGT. The CDR3 is made up of 14 amino acids. V was pared by 0 bases and J by 4 bases, with 9 bases between. The chain's CDR3 is CASSEAVKSYGYTF. In DNA, the CDR3 is TGTGCCAGCAGTGAAGCGGTGAAGTCCTATGGCTACACCTTC.

The chain employs TRBV7-2 and TRBJ1-6, with D maybe TRBD1 (5 bases). Trimming cost V 5 bases and J 4 bases, with 15 bases left between them. The CDR3 extends over 16 amino acids. Germline lookup yields CDR1 SGHTA and CDR2 FQGNSA. In nucleotides, the CDR3 is TGTGCCAGCAGCCCTCCGGGTAGGGGTTATAATTCACCCCTCCACTTT. It is translated as CASSPPGRGYNSPLHF.

The gene calls are TRBV4-2 and TRBJ1-2; D ambiguous. V gave up 0 bases and J gave up 8 bases, with 16 bases separating them. Germline CDR1 is LGHNA and CDR2 is YNFKEQ. This CDR3 contains 15 residues. CDR3 in amino acids: CASSQERLQSRGYTF. DNA of the CDR3: TGTGCCAGCAGCCAAGAACGGCTACAGTCCCGGGGCTACACCTTC.

The rearrangement links TRBV5-1 to TRBJ1-2; D might be TRBD1 (6 bases). There are 18 residues in the CDR3. Germline values: CDR1 SGHRS, CDR2 YFSETQ. V lost 4 bases, J lost 4 bases, and 26 bases lay in between. This CDR3 reads CASSHGTPISSRGYGYTF. CDR3 DNA sequence: TGCGCCAGCAGCCATGGGACACCGATCTCCTCTCGGGGCTATGGCTACACCTTC.

This chain joins TRBV4-1 and TRBJ1-1; D remains unclear. This CDR3 has 15 residues. CDR1 is MGHRA, CDR2 YSYEKL, per germline. The V gene lost 5 bases and the J gene lost 6 bases, with 19 bases spanning the gap. Here the CDR3 reads CASSNVGSLAAEAFF. CDR3 DNA: TGCGCCAGCAGCAATGTGGGAAGTCTCGCAGCTGAAGCTTTCTTT.

The sample holds a few counts of this clone. This chain connects TRBV29-1 to TRBJ1-2; D gene ambiguous. V was clipped by 8 bases and J by 2 bases, with 9 bases between them. Per the germline V gene, CDR1 is SQVTM and CDR2 is ANQGSEA. This CDR3 is built from 11 residues. CDR3 coding DNA: TGCAGCACAGCACACAACTATGGCTACACCTTC. Residues: CSTAHNYGYTF.

This chain links TRBV5-1 with TRBJ2-1; D gene ambiguous. The CDR3 has 15 amino acids. V was trimmed by 0 bases and J by 7 bases, leaving 14 bases between them. Germline CDR1 SGHRS, CDR2 YFSETQ. Written as DNA, the CDR3 is TGCGCCAGCAGCTTGGTGGGCCGGTCGGAGAATGAGCAGTTCTTC. This sequence encodes CASSLVGRSENEQFF. Drawing the rest from reference TRBV5-1 and TRBJ2-1, the complete variable domain is KAGVTQTPRYLIKTRGQQVTLSCSPISGHRSVSWYQQTPGQGLQFLFEYFSETQRNKGNFPGRFSGRQFSNSRSEMNVSTLELGDSALYLCASSLVGRSENEQFFGPGTRLTVL.

The chain has TRBV30 and TRBJ2-2; maybe TRBD1 (6 bases). The CDR3 is made up of 13 amino acids. Trimming took 5 bases from V and 6 from J, leaving 13 bases between them. CDR1 GTSNPN and CDR2 SVGIG come from the germline V gene (reference sequence). CDR3 sequence (DNA): TGTGCCTGGGAAACAGGGCTGGCCGGGGAGCTGTTTTTT. It specifies CAWETGLAGELFF.